The present TCR beta chain was sequenced within a study of early T cells in non-severe SARS-CoV-2 infection. This clonotype was picked up many times. The CDR3 spans 15 residues. Germline values: CDR1 SNHLY, CDR2 FYNNEI. V shed 2 bases, J shed 1 base, and the junction held 0 bases outside the gene matches. Attachment of unique molecular identifiers was made to individual cDNA molecules. Each CDR3 protein gets one entry after TCRdb re-called the 5' RACE reads with MiXCR. The sample records 55,000 to 65,000 distinct CDR3 sequences, 8.5% to 10% being singletons. The sequenced sample was whole blood. The chain couples TRBV2 to TRBJ2-3; 10 nucleotides align to TRBD2. This clonotype was sampled from an adult who was a healthcare worker with PCR-confirmed SARS-CoV-2 infection or an uninfected control (not recorded which). This CDR3 reads CASSELAGGTDTQYF. Here the CDR3 DNA reads TGTGCCAGCAGTGAACTAGCGGGAGGCACAGATACGCAGTATTTT. Full variable domain (remainder filled in from reference TRBV2 and TRBJ2-3): EPEVTQTPSHQVTQMGQEVILRCVPISNHLYFYWYRQILGQKVEFLVSFYNNEISEKSEIFDDQFSVERPDGSNFTLKIRSTKLEDSAMYFCASSELAGGTDTQYFGPGTRLTVL.